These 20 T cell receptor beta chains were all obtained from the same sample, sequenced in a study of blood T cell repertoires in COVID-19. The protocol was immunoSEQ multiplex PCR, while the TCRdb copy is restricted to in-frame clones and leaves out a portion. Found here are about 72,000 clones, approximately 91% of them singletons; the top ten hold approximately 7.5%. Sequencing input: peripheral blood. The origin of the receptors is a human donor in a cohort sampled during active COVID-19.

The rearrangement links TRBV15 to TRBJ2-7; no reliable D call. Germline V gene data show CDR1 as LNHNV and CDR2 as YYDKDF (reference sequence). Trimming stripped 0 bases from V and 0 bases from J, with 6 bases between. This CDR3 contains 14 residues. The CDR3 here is CATSRDLTSYEQYF. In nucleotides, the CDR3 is TGTGCCACCAGCAGAGATCTAACCTCCTACGAGCAGTACTTC.

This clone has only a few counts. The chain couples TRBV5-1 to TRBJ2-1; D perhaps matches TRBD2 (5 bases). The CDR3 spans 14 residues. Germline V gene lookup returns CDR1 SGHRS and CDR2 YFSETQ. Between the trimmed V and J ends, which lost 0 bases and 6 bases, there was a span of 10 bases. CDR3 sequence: CASSLAGESNEQFF. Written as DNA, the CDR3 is TGCGCCAGCAGCTTGGCCGGGGAGAGCAATGAGCAGTTCTTC.

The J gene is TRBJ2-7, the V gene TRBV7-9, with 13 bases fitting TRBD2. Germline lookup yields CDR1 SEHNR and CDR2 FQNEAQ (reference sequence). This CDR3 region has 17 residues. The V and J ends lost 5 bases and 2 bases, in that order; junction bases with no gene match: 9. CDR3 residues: CASSGTSGDLGPYEQYF. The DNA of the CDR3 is TGTGCCAGCAGCGGGACTAGCGGGGACCTAGGACCCTACGAGCAGTACTTC.

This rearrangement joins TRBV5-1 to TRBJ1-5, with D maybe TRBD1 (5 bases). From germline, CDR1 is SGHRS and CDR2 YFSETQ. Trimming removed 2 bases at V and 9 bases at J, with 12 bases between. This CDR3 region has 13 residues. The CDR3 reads CASSFSDGGPQHF. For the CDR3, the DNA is TGCGCCAGCAGCTTTTCGGACGGGGGGCCCCAGCATTTT.

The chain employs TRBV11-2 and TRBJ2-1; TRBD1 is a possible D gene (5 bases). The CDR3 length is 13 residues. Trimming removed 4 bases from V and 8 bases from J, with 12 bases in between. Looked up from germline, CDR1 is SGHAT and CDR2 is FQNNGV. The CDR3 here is CASSSNQGYEQFF. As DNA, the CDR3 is TGTGCCAGCAGCTCCAACCAGGGATATGAGCAGTTCTTC.

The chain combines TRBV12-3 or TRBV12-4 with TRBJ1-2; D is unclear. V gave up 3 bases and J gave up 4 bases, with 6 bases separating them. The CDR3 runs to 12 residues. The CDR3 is CASSFPGYGYTF. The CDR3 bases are TGTGCCAGCAGTTTCCCGGGCTATGGCTACACCTTC.

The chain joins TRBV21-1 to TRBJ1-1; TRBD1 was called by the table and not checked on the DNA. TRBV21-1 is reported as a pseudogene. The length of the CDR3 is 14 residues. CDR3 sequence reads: CASTARIDRAKAFF. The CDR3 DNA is TGTGCCAGCACCGCGAGAATTGACAGGGCTAAAGCTTTCTTT.

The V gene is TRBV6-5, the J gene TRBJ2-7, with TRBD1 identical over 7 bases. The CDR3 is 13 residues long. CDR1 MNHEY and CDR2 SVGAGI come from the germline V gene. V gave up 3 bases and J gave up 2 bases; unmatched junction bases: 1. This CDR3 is CASSYDRAYEQYF. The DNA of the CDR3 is TGTGCCAGCAGTTATGACAGGGCCTACGAGCAGTACTTC.

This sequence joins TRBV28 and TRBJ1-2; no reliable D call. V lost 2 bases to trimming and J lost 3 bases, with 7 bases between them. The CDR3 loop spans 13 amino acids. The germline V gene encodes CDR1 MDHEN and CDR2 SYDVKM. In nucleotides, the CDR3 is TGTGCCAGCAGTTTAGAGCACGACTATGGCTACACCTTC. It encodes CASSLEHDYGYTF.

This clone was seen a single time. The CDR3 protein is CASNRTASSGANVLTF. The CDR3 DNA follows: TGTGCCAGCAACAGGACGGCCTCCTCTGGGGCCAACGTCCTGACTTTC. The gene calls are TRBV3-1 (or the pseudogene TRBV3-2) and TRBJ2-6, with D possibly matching TRBD1 (5 bases). This CDR3 spans 16 amino acids. Germline values: CDR1 LGHDT, CDR2 YNNKEL (reference sequence). The ends were cut back, 7 bases at V and 0 bases at J, with 13 bases in the middle.

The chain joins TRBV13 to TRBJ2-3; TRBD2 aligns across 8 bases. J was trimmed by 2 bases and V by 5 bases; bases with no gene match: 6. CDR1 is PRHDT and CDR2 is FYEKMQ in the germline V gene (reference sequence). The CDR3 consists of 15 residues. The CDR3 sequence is CASSTSRGATDTQYF. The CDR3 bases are TGTGCCAGCAGCACGTCGCGGGGGGCCACAGATACGCAGTATTTT. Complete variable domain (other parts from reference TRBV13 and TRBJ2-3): AAGVIQSPRHLIKEKRETATLKCYPIPRHDTVYWYQQGPGQDPQFLISFYEKMQSDKGSIPDRFSAQQFSDYHSELNMSSLELGDSALYFCASSTSRGATDTQYFGPGTRLTVL.

In nucleotides, the CDR3 is TGTGCCAGCTCACCACGACAGGGACAAGAGACCCAGTACTTC. It is translated as CASSPRQGQETQYF. The chain recombines TRBV18 with TRBJ2-5, with 7 bases identical to TRBD1. Germline values: CDR1 KGHSH, CDR2 LQKENI. The CDR3 covers 14 residues. The V segment lost 1 base and the J segment 2 bases; nucleotides outside the gene matches: 1.

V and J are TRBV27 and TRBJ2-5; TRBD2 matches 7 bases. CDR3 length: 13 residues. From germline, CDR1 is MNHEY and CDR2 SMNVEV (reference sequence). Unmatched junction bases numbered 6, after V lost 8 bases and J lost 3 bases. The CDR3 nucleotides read TGTGCCAGCCCTTCCACTAGCGAAGAGACCCAGTACTTC. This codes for CASPSTSEETQYF.

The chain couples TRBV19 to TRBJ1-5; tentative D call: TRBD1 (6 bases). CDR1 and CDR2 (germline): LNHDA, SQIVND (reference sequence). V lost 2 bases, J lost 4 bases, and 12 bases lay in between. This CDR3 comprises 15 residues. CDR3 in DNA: TGTGCCAGTAGTATATATGGGACACCAAATCAGCCCCAGCATTTT. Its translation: CASSIYGTPNQPQHF.

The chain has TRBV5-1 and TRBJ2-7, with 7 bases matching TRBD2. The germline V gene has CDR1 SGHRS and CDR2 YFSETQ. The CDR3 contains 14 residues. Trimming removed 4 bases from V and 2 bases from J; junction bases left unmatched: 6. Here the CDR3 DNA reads TGCGCCAGCAGCCCCCACGGGGGGACCTACGAGCAGTACTTC. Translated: CASSPHGGTYEQYF.

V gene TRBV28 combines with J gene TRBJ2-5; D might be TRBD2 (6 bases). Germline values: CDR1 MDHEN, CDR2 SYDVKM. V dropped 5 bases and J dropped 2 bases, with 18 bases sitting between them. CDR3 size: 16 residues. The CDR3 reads CASSPHHRDWQETQYF. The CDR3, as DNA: TGTGCCAGCAGTCCACATCACCGGGACTGGCAAGAGACCCAGTACTTC.

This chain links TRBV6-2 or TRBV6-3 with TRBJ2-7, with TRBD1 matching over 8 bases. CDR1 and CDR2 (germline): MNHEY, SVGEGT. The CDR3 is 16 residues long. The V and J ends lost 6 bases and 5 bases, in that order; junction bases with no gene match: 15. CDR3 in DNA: TGTGCCAGCAGCCCTCACCTCGGACAGGGACTGAACGAGCAGTACTTC. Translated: CASSPHLGQGLNEQYF.

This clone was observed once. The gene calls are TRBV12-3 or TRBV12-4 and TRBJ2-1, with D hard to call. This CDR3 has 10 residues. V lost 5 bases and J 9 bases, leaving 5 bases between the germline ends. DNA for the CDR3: TGTGCCAGCAGTGCGGTTGAGCAGTTCTTC. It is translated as CASSAVEQFF.

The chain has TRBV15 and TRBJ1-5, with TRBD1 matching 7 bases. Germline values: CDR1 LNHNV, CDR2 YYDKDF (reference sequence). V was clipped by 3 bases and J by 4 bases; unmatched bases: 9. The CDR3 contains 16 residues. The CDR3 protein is CATSRERDSLNQPQHF. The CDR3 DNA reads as TGTGCCACCAGCAGGGAGAGGGACAGCTTGAATCAGCCCCAGCATTTT.

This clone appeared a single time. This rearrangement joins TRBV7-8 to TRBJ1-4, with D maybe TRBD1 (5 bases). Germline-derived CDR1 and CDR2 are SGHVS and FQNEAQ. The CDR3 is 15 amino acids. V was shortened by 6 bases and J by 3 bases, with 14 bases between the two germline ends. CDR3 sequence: CASSRMGGANEKLFF. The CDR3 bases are TGTGCCAGCAGTCGCATGGGGGGGGCTAATGAAAAACTGTTTTTT.